Shown below are 5 T cell receptor beta chains from a single sample sequenced in a study of Ad26.COV2.S vaccination and SARS-CoV-2 variants. Libraries were prepared by immunoSEQ multiplex PCR; TCRdb keeps only in-frame clonotypes and omits some of them. This sample has roughly 320,000 clones, with about 86% found just once. Indicated treatment: roughly 19 received Ad26.COV2.S at low or high dose, single or two shots; about five received placebo; per-sample allocation not given. Sampling occurred on day 63 after the first vaccine or placebo injection. Sample: peripheral blood, taken in a trial of Ad26.COV2.S vaccine versus placebo. Source of these receptors: a person aged 18-60 years who received the Ad26.COV2.S COVID-19 vaccine or a placebo.

This clone was found once. The rearrangement joins TRBV25-1 to TRBJ1-1, with D perhaps TRBD1 (5 bases). The germline V gene has CDR1 MGHDK and CDR2 SYGVNS. The ends were cut back, 3 bases at V and 3 bases at J, with 14 bases in the middle. The CDR3 runs 15 residues. CDR3 residues: CASSDHRFRDTEAFF. CDR3 DNA: TGTGCCAGCAGTGACCACAGGTTCCGGGACACTGAAGCTTTCTTT.

This clone was found once. The gene calls are TRBV7-2 and TRBJ1-5; no definite D call. CDR3 length equals 14 residues. Trimming took off 3 bases at V and 5 bases at J, with 11 bases between the two ends. Germline loops: CDR1 SGHTA, CDR2 FQGNSA. The CDR3 is CASSLFPGDQPQHF. CDR3 DNA sequence: TGTGCCAGCAGCTTGTTTCCCGGGGATCAGCCCCAGCATTTT.

The V gene is TRBV5-4, the J gene TRBJ2-2; a possible D gene is TRBD1 (6 bases). Deletions cut 1 base from V and 4 bases from J, with 8 bases between. In germline, CDR1 is SGHNT, CDR2 YYREEE (reference sequence). The CDR3 length is 14 residues. The CDR3 DNA reads TGTGCCAGCAGCTTGTTAGGGGGCACCGGGGAGCTGTTTTTT. As protein: CASSLLGGTGELFF.

V is TRBV5-1 and J is TRBJ2-7; TRBD1 matches at 10 bases. The V gene end was trimmed by 6 bases and the J gene end by 4 bases; junction bases not matched to a gene: 7. Germline CDR1 reads SGHRS; CDR2 reads YFSETQ. This CDR3 is 14 amino acids long. DNA for the CDR3: TGCGCCAGCACTCCCGGGACAGGGGTTTACGAGCAGTACTTC. As protein: CASTPGTGVYEQYF.

The V and J genes are TRBV12-3 or TRBV12-4 and TRBJ1-4, with D unresolved. With 3 bases removed from V and 14 bases from J, the gap between germline ends came to 16 bases. There are 13 residues in the CDR3. The CDR3 here is CASSFGRADQLFF. CDR3 DNA sequence: TGTGCCAGCAGTTTCGGGAGGGCGGACCAGCTGTTTTTT.